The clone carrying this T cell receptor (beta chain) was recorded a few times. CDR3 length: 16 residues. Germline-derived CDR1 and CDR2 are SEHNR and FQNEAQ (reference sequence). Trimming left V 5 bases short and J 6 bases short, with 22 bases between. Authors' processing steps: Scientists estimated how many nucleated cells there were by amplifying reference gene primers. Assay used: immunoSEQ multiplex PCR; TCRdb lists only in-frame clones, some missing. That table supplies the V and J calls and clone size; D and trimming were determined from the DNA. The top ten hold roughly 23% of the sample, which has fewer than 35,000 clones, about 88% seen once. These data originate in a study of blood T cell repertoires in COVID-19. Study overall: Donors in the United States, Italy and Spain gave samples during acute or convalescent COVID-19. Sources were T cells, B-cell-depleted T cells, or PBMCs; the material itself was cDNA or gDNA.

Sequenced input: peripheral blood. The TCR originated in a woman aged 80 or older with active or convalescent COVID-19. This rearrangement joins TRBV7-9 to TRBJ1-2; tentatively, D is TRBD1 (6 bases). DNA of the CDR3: TGTGCCAGCAGCCCAACTAGGGACACAAGAGTCAATGGCTACACCTTC. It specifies CASSPTRDTRVNGYTF.